The clone carrying this TCR beta chain was counted between two and nine times. Antigen: not known. The data were taken from a study of read filtering for tumor transcriptome and immune sequencing. About the research overall: Transcriptome libraries were built from DNase-treated RNA. Per sample, TCR-region reads ranged about 4 to 10.27 million by IR-seq, roughly 75 to 1,400 by RNA-seq.

CDR1 is MNHNS and CDR2 is SASEGT in the germline V gene. CDR3 size: 13 residues. Trimming at V came to 6 bases and at J to 2 bases, leaving 4 bases not matched to a gene. Molecular barcoded adaptors covering alpha/delta and beta/gamma chains were used on approximately 400 ng RNA. TCRdb processed the reads anew with MiXCR; each CDR3 protein has one entry. Of about 63,000 distinct CDR3 sequences in the sample, approximately 15% were seen once. Overall study findings and caveats: Without single-read clonotypes, shared clonotype proportions correlated more between IR-seq and RNA-seq. The sorted CD138-negative fraction was a mixed bone marrow immune population, not purified T cells.

The chain couples TRBV6-1 to TRBJ2-7, with TRBD1 matching 7 bases. The TCR sequence derives from a donor aged 40 or over with multiple myeloma. Source material: a population of CD138-negative cells sorted from bone marrow. DNA of the CDR3: TGTGCCAGCAGGACAGGGTTGACCTACGAGCAGTACTTC. Protein: CASRTGLTYEQYF.